This T cell receptor beta chain emerged from a study of T cell repertoires in cytomegalovirus infection. TCRdb independently ran MiXCR on the reads; one entry per CDR3 protein. Among a few hundred thousand distinct CDR3 sequences listed, over 15% were seen once. Germline V gene data show CDR1 as SQVTM and CDR2 as ANQGSEA. Trimming removed 1 base from V and 3 bases from J, with 15 bases in between. The CDR3 spans 15 residues. This clonotype was counted only a few times. This sequence was found in a human donor in good health (CMV status not recorded). Some clones in this sample may be carry-over from other donors' samples. V and J are TRBV29-1 and TRBJ2-5, with D perhaps matching TRBD2 (6 bases). The source material was PBMCs. The chain's CDR3 is CSVEVSGRLEETQYF. The CDR3 DNA follows: TGCAGCGTTGAAGTGTCAGGGAGGCTTGAAGAGACCCAGTACTTC.